This T cell receptor (beta chain) is from a study of technical replicates of blood from four donors. Clones were read by immunoSEQ multiplex PCR, and TCRdb kept only the in-frame ones, dropping some. Of fewer than 100,000 clones detected, about nine tenths appear once; the ten largest clones hold 0.41%. This CDR3 is built from 14 residues. Trimming took 2 bases from V and 5 from J, leaving 14 bases between them. The germline V gene encodes CDR1 SGDLS and CDR2 YYNGEE. This clonotype was obtained from a human donor in good health. The sequenced sample consisted of T cells isolated from PBMCs. The V gene is TRBV9, the J gene TRBJ2-7, with a weak D call TRBD2 (5 bases). The CDR3 loop reads CASSVLGVSHEQYF. The CDR3 DNA follows: TGTGCCAGCAGCGTTCTGGGAGTGAGCCACGAGCAGTACTTC.